This T cell receptor beta chain stems from a study of beta chain features in type 1 diabetes. This clone came up a few times. Sequencing targeted expressed TCRB transcripts, as all isolated RNA had been reverse transcribed. Measured with immunoSEQ multiplex PCR; TCRdb has only the in-frame clones, and not every one. The data contain 200,000 to 250,000 clones, roughly 14% of them singletons. V trimming: 1 base; J trimming: 9 bases; junction bases outside the gene matches: 10. CDR3 size: 15 residues. Germline V gene lookup returns CDR1 SGHTA and CDR2 FQGNSA. The TCR originated in a middle-aged woman in good health. The chain recombines TRBV7-2 with TRBJ2-5, with 8 bases that match TRBD2. The specimen was naive CD4+ T cells from blood. In DNA, the CDR3 is TGTGCCAGCAGCTTAGTTTCCAGCGGGGGAGACCCCCAGTACTTC. Residues: CASSLVSSGGDPQYF.